This T cell receptor (beta chain) was captured by sequencing in a study of OX40 agonist ivuxolimab in advanced cancers. As for the study in general: Averaging 60 years in age, with a range of about 23 to 85, the cohort was 65% to 85% male. General study results and limits: Several nonresponders also turned out to have low normalized T-cell clonal expansion. Expanded peripheral T-cell antigen specificity went undetermined.

Sequenced by immunoSEQ multiplex PCR; TCRdb stores in-frame clones only, minus some. The table includes roughly 80,000 clones, over 75% detected once. Germline V gene sequence: CDR1 MNHNS, CDR2 SASEGT. V gave up 6 bases and J gave up 1 base, with 9 bases separating them. This CDR3 spans 13 amino acids. Of note for this clone: Antigen: not known.

Blood sampling took place at baseline, cycle 4 day 1, and cycle 7 day 1. The chain employs TRBV6-1 and TRBJ1-1; D not resolved. The sequence was collected from an adult with an advanced solid tumor such as melanoma, head and neck, liver or kidney cancer. This specimen consisted of CD4+ or CD8+ T cells sorted from blood, obtained in a trial of the OX40 agonist ivuxolimab. For the CDR3, the DNA is TGTGCCAGCAGCGCCTACAGGAACACTGAAGCTTTCTTT. It specifies CASSAYRNTEAFF.